What follows is one T cell receptor beta chain and its context. Generated by immunoSEQ multiplex PCR, the TCRdb table keeps only in-frame clones and is missing some. The data contain around 75,000 clones, more than 85% of them seen just once; the ten biggest clones take up about 4%. Trimming cost V 6 bases and J 1 base; bases outside gene matches: 4. CDR1 and CDR2 (germline): LGHNA, YSLEER. The CDR3 spans 15 residues. This record belongs to a study of blood T cell repertoires in COVID-19. Looking at the study overall: From T cells, B-cell-depleted T cells, or PBMCs came the material, which was cDNA or gDNA.

Sequencing was performed on peripheral blood. The sequence came from a man between 65 and 79 years old with active COVID-19. V and J are TRBV4-3 and TRBJ1-4; 8 positions match TRBD1. CDR3 sequence (DNA): TGCGCCAGCAGACCAGACAGGGGAACTAATGAAAAACTGTTTTTT. Amino acids: CASRPDRGTNEKLFF.